This T cell receptor (beta chain) stems from a study of siplizumab effects on memory and regulatory T cells. TCRdb's copy holds only in-frame clones and misses some; the assay was immunoSEQ multiplex PCR. The sample shows around 100,000 clones, around 90% of them seen only once. Whole-study results and caveats: Unstimulated subsets were the mapping target of only a minor fraction of alloreactive clones. Only a minority of proliferating CD4+ or CD8+ clones had an assignable naive or memory phenotype, with roughly 75-97% lacking one. Sequences that were alloreactive and traceable to unstimulated CD4+ memory cells were significantly reduced by siplizumab.

Note on this clone: Its antigen remains unknown.

Germline values: CDR1 MNHNS, CDR2 SASEGT. Deletions cut 6 bases from V and 6 bases from J, with 18 bases between. The CDR3 has 14 residues. The chain joins TRBV6-1 to TRBJ2-7, with no clear D. The clonotype originates from a human donor in good health. Some clones in this sample may be carry-over from other donors' samples. Material: CD4+ T cells sorted from blood. CDR3 coding DNA: TGTGCCAGCAGCCCTAACCCTGAAGGTCGCGAGCAGTACTTC. It encodes CASSPNPEGREQYF.